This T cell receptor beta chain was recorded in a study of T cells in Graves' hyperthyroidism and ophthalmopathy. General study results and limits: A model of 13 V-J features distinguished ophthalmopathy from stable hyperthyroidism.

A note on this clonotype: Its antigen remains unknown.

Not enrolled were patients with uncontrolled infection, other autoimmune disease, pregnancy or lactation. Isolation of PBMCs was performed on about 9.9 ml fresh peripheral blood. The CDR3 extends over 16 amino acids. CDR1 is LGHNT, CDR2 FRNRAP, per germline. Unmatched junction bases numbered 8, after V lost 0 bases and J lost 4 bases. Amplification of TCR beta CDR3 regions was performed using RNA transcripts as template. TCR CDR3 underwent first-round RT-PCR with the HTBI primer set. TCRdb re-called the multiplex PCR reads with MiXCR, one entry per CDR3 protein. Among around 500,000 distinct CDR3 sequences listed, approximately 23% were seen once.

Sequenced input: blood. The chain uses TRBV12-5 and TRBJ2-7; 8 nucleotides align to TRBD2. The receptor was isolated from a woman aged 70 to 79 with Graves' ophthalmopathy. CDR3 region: CASGLVISSGPYEQYF. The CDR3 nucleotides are TGTGCTAGTGGTTTGGTAATATCTAGCGGGCCTTACGAGCAGTACTTC.